The 15 T cell receptor beta chains below were found in one sample sequenced in a study of blood T cell repertoires in COVID-19. Sequencing was performed with immunoSEQ multiplex PCR; in TCRdb, only in-frame clones are kept and a portion is missing. The sample lists 150,000 to 200,000 clones, about four fifths occurring once. Specimen: peripheral blood. These receptors were taken from a man aged 60 to 69 with active or convalescent COVID-19.

This clone was observed a few times. The same CDR3 arises from other DNA sequences in this sample as well. The DNA of the CDR3 is TGTGCCAGCAGTTCCCTGGGCAACTACGAGCAGTACTTC. This sequence encodes CASSSLGNYEQYF. The V call is TRBV27, the J call TRBJ2-7, with D hard to call. V lost 4 bases to trimming and J lost 3 bases, with 10 bases between them. CDR1 is MNHEY, CDR2 SMNVEV, per germline (reference sequence). The CDR3 covers 13 residues.

V and J are TRBV6-1 and TRBJ2-3, with 15 bases lining up with TRBD2. The CDR3 totals 18 residues. Germline assignment: CDR1 MNHNS and CDR2 SASEGT. V lost 1 base and J lost 4; bases outside the gene matches: 6. The CDR3 DNA reads as TGTGCCAGCAGTGAAGGCCGGACTAGCGGGGGGGCGTCAGATACGCAGTATTTT. Its translation is CASSEGRTSGGASDTQYF.

The chain employs TRBV18 and TRBJ1-2; 7 nucleotides line up with TRBD1. The V and J ends lost 2 bases and 7 bases, in that order; junction bases with no gene match: 10. Germline loops: CDR1 KGHSH, CDR2 LQKENI. This CDR3 contains 15 residues. CDR3 coding DNA: TGTGCCAGCTCACCAACCGATACAGGGGCGGCTGGCTACACCTTC. It specifies CASSPTDTGAAGYTF.

The J gene is TRBJ1-1, the V gene TRBV9; unclear D gene. The CDR3 is made up of 12 amino acids. Trimming took 5 bases from V and 6 from J, leaving 11 bases between them. The germline V gene encodes CDR1 SGDLS and CDR2 YYNGEE. This chain's CDR3 is CASRSMRSEAFF. CDR3 sequence (DNA): TGTGCCAGCAGAAGTATGAGGTCTGAAGCTTTCTTT.

V gene TRBV6-5 combines with J gene TRBJ2-7, with TRBD1 identical over 10 bases. Germline V gene lookup returns CDR1 MNHEY and CDR2 SVGAGI. The junction had 4 bases not matched to a gene; V was cut back by 8 bases and J by 3 bases. This CDR3 contains 13 residues. In nucleotides, the CDR3 is TGTGCCAGCGCCAGGGACAGGGGCTACGAGCAGTACTTC. Amino acid sequence: CASARDRGYEQYF.

The chain couples TRBV6-5 to TRBJ2-1; 11 bases agree with TRBD2. The CDR3 is 15 amino acids. The junction had 8 bases not matched to a gene; V was cut back by 5 bases and J by 8 bases. Germline V gene lookup returns CDR1 MNHEY and CDR2 SVGAGI. The CDR3 DNA reads as TGTGCCAGCAGTCAGCTAGCGGGAGGCCTATATGAGCAGTTCTTC. This translates into CASSQLAGGLYEQFF.

CDR3 nucleotides: TGTGCCAGCTCACCGGCCAATGGGGAGGGTGAGGCTTTCTTT. Its translation: CASSPANGEGEAFF. The J gene is TRBJ1-1, the V gene TRBV18; unclear D gene. In germline, CDR1 is KGHSH, CDR2 LQKENI. V shed 3 bases and J shed 11 bases, with 19 bases lying between them. The CDR3 runs to 14 residues.

This clone is a singleton in its sample. The V call is TRBV20-1, the J call TRBJ2-1; D possibly corresponds to TRBD1 (6 bases). The CDR3 spans 13 residues. Germline V gene data show CDR1 as DFQATT and CDR2 as SNEGSKA (reference sequence). V was pared by 3 bases and J by 4 bases, with 10 bases between. CDR3 residues: CSASRDIYNEQFF. The CDR3 nucleotides are TGCAGTGCTAGTCGGGACATATACAATGAGCAGTTCTTC.

The chain couples TRBV29-1 to TRBJ2-3, with TRBD2 identical over 7 bases. J gave up 1 base and V 3 bases, and 4 bases lay outside the gene matches. From germline, CDR1 is SQVTM and CDR2 ANQGSEA. This CDR3 comprises 14 residues. The CDR3 here is CSVDAGVGTDTQYF. CDR3 sequence (DNA): TGCAGCGTTGACGCGGGAGTGGGCACAGATACGCAGTATTTT.

The chain couples TRBV11-2 to TRBJ2-1; possibly TRBD1 for D (5 bases). Looked up from germline, CDR1 is SGHAT and CDR2 is FQNNGV. The CDR3 is made up of 14 amino acids. The V gene lost 0 bases and the J gene lost 6 bases, with 9 bases spanning the gap. The CDR3 coding sequence is TGTGCCAGCAGCTTAGATCAGGGCGCCAATGAGCAGTTCTTC. As protein: CASSLDQGANEQFF.

A few counts support this clone. This sequence joins TRBV9 and TRBJ2-1; TRBD2 aligns across 7 bases. CDR1 is SGDLS, CDR2 YYNGEE, per germline. This CDR3 has 14 residues. Trimming cost V 3 bases and J 2 bases; bases outside gene matches: 2. For the CDR3, the DNA is TGTGCCAGCAGCGCGGGGGGTCCCTACAATGAGCAGTTCTTC. It is translated as CASSAGGPYNEQFF.

As to this clone: The same CDR3 arises from other DNA sequences in this sample as well. The chain is built from TRBV3-1 (or the pseudogene TRBV3-2) and TRBJ1-2; possible D gene TRBD1, 6 bases. V was shortened by 1 base and J by 8 bases, with 11 bases between the two germline ends. Germline CDR1 is LGHDT and CDR2 is YNNKEL (reference sequence). The CDR3 sequence is 13 residues long. The CDR3 DNA follows: TGTGCCAGCAGCCAAGGTCAGGGGAAAGGCTACACCTTC. Its translation: CASSQGQGKGYTF.

The chain links TRBV5-1 to TRBJ2-2; 7 bases are a match to TRBD1. Germline V lookup: CDR1 SGHRS, CDR2 YFSETQ. The CDR3 loop spans 12 amino acids. V shed 4 bases, J shed 6 bases, and the junction held 0 bases outside the gene matches. CDR3 nucleotides: TGCGCCAGCAGCCAGGGGGCCGGGGAGCTGTTTTTT. Translated: CASSQGAGELFF.

The J gene is TRBJ1-2, the V gene TRBV6-6; 7 nucleotides agree with TRBD1. The V gene end was trimmed by 3 bases and the J gene end by 0 bases; junction bases not matched to a gene: 7. CDR3 length equals 16 residues. The germline gives CDR1 MNHNY, CDR2 SVGAGI (reference sequence). The CDR3 region has the DNA TGTGCCAGCAGTTATTCCCGACAGGGTACTAACTATGGCTACACCTTC. Its protein product is CASSYSRQGTNYGYTF.

DNA of the CDR3: TGTGCCAGCAGCGTGGGGGACAATCAAGCTGGTCGACAGCCCCAGCATTTT. It yields the protein CASSVGDNQAGRQPQHF. The chain links TRBV9 to TRBJ1-5; D possibly corresponds to TRBD1 (6 bases). The CDR3 is 17 residues long. The V and J ends lost 2 bases and 7 bases respectively, with 22 bases between them. CDR1 is SGDLS and CDR2 is YYNGEE in the germline V gene.